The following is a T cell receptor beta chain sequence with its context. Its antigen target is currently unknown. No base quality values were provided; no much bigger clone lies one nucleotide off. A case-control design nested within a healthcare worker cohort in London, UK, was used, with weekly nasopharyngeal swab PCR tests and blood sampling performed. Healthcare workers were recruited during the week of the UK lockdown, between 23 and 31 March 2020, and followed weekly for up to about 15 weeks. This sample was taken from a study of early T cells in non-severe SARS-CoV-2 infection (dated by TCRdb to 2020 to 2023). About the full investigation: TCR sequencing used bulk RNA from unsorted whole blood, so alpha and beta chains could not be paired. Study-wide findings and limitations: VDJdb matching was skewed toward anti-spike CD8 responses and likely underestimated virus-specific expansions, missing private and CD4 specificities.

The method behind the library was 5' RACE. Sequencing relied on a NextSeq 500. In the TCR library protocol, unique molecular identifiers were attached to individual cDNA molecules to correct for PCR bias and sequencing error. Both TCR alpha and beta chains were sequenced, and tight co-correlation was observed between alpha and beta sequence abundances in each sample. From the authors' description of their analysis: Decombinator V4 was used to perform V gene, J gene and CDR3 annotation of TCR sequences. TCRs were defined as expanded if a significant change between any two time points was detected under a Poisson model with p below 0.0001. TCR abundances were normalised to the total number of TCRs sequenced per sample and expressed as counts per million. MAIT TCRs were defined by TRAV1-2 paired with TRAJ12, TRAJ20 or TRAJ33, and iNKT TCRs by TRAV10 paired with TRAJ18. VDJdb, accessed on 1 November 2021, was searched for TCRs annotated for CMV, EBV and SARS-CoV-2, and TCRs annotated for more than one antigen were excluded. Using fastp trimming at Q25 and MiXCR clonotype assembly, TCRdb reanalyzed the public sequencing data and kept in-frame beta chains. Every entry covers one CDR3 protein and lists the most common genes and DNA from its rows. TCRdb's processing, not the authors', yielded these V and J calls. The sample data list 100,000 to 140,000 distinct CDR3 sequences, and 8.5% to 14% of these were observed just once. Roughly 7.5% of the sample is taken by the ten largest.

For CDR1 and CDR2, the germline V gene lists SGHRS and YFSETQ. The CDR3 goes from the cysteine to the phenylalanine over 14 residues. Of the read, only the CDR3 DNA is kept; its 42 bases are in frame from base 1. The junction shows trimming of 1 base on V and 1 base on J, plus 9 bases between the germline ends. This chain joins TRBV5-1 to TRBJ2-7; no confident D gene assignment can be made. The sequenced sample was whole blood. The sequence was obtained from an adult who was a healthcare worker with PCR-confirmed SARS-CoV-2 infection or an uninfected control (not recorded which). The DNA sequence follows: TGCGCCAGCAGCTTGAGGGTGAGGTCCTACGAGCAGTACTTC. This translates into CASSLRVRSYEQYF.